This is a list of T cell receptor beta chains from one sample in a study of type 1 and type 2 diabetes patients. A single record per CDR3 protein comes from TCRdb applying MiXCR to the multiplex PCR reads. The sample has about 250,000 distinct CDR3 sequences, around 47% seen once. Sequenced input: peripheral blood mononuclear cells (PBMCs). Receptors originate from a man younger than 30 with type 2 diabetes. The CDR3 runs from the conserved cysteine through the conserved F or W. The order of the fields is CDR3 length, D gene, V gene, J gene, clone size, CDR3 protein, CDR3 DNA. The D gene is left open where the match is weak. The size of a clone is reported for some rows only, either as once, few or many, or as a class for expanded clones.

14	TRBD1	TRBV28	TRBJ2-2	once	CASSLTGVGGELFF	TGTGCCAGCAGCTTGACAGGGGTTGGCGGGGAGCTGTTTTTT
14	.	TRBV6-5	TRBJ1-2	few	CASQGAAANYGYTF	TGTGCCAGTCAAGGGGCAGCAGCTAACTATGGCTACACCTTC
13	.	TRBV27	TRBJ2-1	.	CASSSPEDNEQFF	TGTGCCAGCAGTTCCCCTGAGGATAATGAGCAGTTCTTC
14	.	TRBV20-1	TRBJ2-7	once	CSAWSPRVSHEQYF	TGCAGTGCCTGGAGTCCGCGGGTCTCCCACGAGCAGTACTTC
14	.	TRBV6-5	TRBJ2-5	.	CASSYLQGGETQYF	TGTGCCAGCAGTTACCTACAGGGAGGGGAGACCCAGTACTTC
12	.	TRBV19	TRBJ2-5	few	CASSENKETQYF	TGTGCCAGTAGCGAGAACAAAGAGACCCAGTACTTC
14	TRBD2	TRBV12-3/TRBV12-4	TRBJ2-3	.	CASIDSGSTDTQYF	TGTGCCAGCATAGATAGCGGGAGCACAGATACGCAGTATTTT
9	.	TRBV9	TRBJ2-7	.	CASSVAQYF	TGTGCCAGCAGCGTAGCCCAGTACTTC
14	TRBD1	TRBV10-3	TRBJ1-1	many	CAISDGQENTEAFF	TGTGCCATCAGTGACGGACAGGAGAACACTGAAGCTTTCTTT
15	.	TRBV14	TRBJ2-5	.	CASSQDRGGQETQYF	TGTGCCAGCAGCCAAGATCGAGGGGGGCAAGAGACCCAGTACTTC
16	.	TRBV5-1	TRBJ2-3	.	CASSRNEARSTDTQYF	TGCGCCAGCAGCCGGAACGAGGCCCGCAGCACAGATACGCAGTATTTT
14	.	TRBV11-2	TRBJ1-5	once	CASSLEGLREPQHF	TGTGCCAGCAGCCTAGAAGGGCTTCGAGAGCCCCAGCATTTT
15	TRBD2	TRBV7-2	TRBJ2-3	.	CASSFSGGTTDTQYF	TGTGCCAGCAGCTTTAGCGGGGGGACCACAGATACGCAGTATTTT
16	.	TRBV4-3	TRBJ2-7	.	CASSQTLGTAFHEQYF	TGCGCCAGCAGCCAGACCCTTGGGACTGCTTTCCACGAGCAGTACTTC
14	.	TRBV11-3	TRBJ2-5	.	CASSPARVGDNPYF	TGTGCCAGCAGCCCCGCCCGGGTCGGCGATAACCCGTACTTC
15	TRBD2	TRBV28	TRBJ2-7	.	CASTAGGGASDEQYF	TGTGCCAGCACCGCCGGGGGGGGCGCGAGCGACGAGCAGTACTTC
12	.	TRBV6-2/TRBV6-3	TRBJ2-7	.	CASTSKLYEQYF	TGTGCCAGCACTTCTAAGCTGTACGAGCAGTACTTC
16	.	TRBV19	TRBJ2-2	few	CASSRQGPTNTGELFF	TGTGCCAGTAGTCGGCAGGGTCCGACCAACACCGGGGAGCTGTTTTTT
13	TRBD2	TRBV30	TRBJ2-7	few	CAWSGRPNYEQYF	TGTGCCTGGAGCGGGAGGCCTAACTACGAGCAGTACTTC
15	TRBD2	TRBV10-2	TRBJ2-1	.	CASRTGTSGSSEQFF	TGCGCCAGCAGGACCGGGACTAGCGGGAGTTCTGAGCAGTTCTTC
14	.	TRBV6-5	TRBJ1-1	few	CASSYSGARTEAFF	TGTGCCAGCAGTTACTCAGGGGCGAGAACTGAAGCTTTCTTT
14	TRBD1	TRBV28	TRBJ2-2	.	CASPSRQGGRELFF	TGTGCCAGCCCTTCTCGACAGGGCGGCCGGGAGCTGTTTTTT
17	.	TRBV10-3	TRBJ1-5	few	CAIERVIRRYSNQPQHF	TGTGCCATCGAGAGAGTAATCCGCAGATATAGCAATCAGCCCCAGCATTTT
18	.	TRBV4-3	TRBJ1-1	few	CASSQEARDVVRNTEAFF	TGCGCCAGCAGCCAAGAGGCGAGGGATGTCGTCAGGAACACTGAAGCTTTCTTT
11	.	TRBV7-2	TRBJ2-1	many	CASSPGDEQFF	TGTGCCAGCAGCCCCGGAGATGAGCAGTTCTTC
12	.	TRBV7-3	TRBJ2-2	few	CASSTYTGELFF	TGTGCCAGCAGCACCTACACCGGGGAGCTGTTTTTT
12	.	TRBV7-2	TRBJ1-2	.	CASGRSGYGYTF	TGTGCCAGTGGACGGTCGGGATATGGCTACACCTTC
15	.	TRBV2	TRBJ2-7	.	CARSGVGGAGYEQYF	TGTGCCAGAAGTGGAGTCGGGGGCGCAGGGTACGAGCAGTACTTC
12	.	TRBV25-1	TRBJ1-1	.	CASSKGPGEGFF	TGTGCCAGCAGTAAAGGCCCGGGAGAAGGTTTCTTT
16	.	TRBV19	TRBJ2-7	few	CASSERREISSYEQYF	TGTGCCAGTAGTGAAAGACGGGAGATTTCCTCCTACGAGCAGTACTTC
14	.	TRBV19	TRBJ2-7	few	CASSSEGFTYEQYF	TGTGCCAGTAGTTCTGAGGGTTTCACCTACGAGCAGTACTTC
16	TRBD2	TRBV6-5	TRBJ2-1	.	CASSLEGSGTYNEQFF	TGTGCCAGCAGCCTCGAGGGTAGCGGGACTTACAATGAGCAGTTCTTC
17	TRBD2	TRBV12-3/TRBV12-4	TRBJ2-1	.	CASSFRSGGARGNEQFF	TGTGCCAGCAGTTTTAGGAGCGGGGGGGCCAGAGGCAATGAGCAGTTCTTC
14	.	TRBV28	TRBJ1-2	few	CASSFPSATDGYTF	TGTGCCAGCAGTTTTCCTTCTGCGACAGATGGCTACACCTTC
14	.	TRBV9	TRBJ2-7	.	CASSSGGEGYEQYF	TGTGCCAGCAGCTCAGGCGGAGAGGGGTACGAGCAGTACTTC
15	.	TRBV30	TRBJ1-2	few	CAWSSMVLFGGGYTF	TGTGCCTGGAGTTCGATGGTTCTGTTTGGAGGGGGCTACACCTTC
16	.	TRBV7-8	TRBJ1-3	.	CASSLYQAHSGNTIYF	TGTGCCAGCAGCTTATATCAGGCCCACTCTGGAAACACCATATATTTT
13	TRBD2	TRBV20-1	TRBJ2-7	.	CSALRGTSFEQYF	TGCAGTGCTCTCCGCGGGACTAGCTTTGAGCAGTACTTC
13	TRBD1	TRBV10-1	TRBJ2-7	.	CASHPGQGHEQYF	TGCGCCAGCCATCCGGGACAGGGTCACGAGCAGTACTTC
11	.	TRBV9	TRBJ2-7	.	CASSPGVVQYF	TGTGCCAGCAGCCCCGGGGTAGTCCAGTACTTC